These T cell receptor beta chains were read from a single sample in a study of cytomegalovirus exposure and HLA in healthy donors. Measured with immunoSEQ multiplex PCR; TCRdb has only the in-frame clones, and not every one. The table lists fewer than 200,000 clones, 65% to 90% of them singletons, with approximately 2.4% in the top ten. The sample comprised PBMCs. The source of these receptors is a woman between 18 and 30 years old in good health and CMV-seronegative. The conserved cysteine and the conserved F or W are not part of the CDR3 here. D genes are given only for firm matches. Rows give clone size only sometimes, using once, few, many, or a class for an expanded clone.

j_call v_call d_call clone_size cdr3_aa
TRBJ2-3 TRBV2 TRBD2 . ASRRGGKDTQY
TRBJ1-2 TRBV19 . few ATCPGGYSNYGYT
TRBJ2-2 TRBV5-1 TRBD2 . ASHPREGQGTGELF
TRBJ1-2 TRBV6-6 . . ASSPRGGWYGYT
TRBJ2-2 TRBV29-1 TRBD2 . SVTSSGGNTGELF
TRBJ2-3 TRBV15 TRBD2 . ATSRGWASGVEGTDTQY
TRBJ1-5 TRBV7-9 . . ASRLGSQPQH
TRBJ1-2 TRBV7-6 . . ASSCASYGYT
TRBJ1-5 TRBV6-1 TRBD1 . ASRTAGTGYQPQH
TRBJ1-4 TRBV5-1 . . ASSWATTHEKLF
TRBJ2-2 TRBV4-1 . . ASSFLGARELF
TRBJ1-1 TRBV5-1 . few ASSFTGDTEAF
TRBJ2-1 TRBV5-1 . . ASSFSSSLAYEQF
TRBJ1-1 TRBV4-3 . . ASSQGGGVNTEAF
TRBJ2-3 TRBV13 TRBD1 . ASSRRTGGWRDTQY
TRBJ1-2 TRBV5-1 TRBD1 . ASSLEAGGVYGYT
TRBJ1-3 TRBV6-5 TRBD1 . ASSSDRGVTIY